The 20 T cell receptor beta chains reported below all come from one sample, sequenced in a study of beta chain features in type 1 diabetes. The whole isolated RNA underwent reverse transcription, so sequencing captured expressed TCRB transcripts. Some clones are missing from TCRdb's copy, which holds only in-frame ones; the method was immunoSEQ multiplex PCR. The table lists 350,000 or so clones, around 19% of them singletons, with about 0.044% in the top ten. The sample consisted of naive CD4+ T cells from blood. The origin of the receptors is a woman between 18 and 29 years old in good health.

The chain is built from TRBV2 and TRBJ2-3, with D perhaps TRBD2 (5 bases). V lost 6 bases, J lost 2 bases, and 21 bases lay in between. CDR3 size: 17 residues. Germline-derived CDR1 and CDR2 are SNHLY and FYNNEI. The CDR3 spells CASSLLQRARITDTQYF. The CDR3 DNA reads as TGTGCCAGCAGCCTACTCCAGAGGGCTCGGATCACAGATACGCAGTATTTT.

This clone was observed a handful of times. This rearrangement joins TRBV29-1 to TRBJ1-1; 8 positions agree with TRBD1. Germline V gene sequence: CDR1 SQVTM, CDR2 ANQGSEA. The CDR3 runs 14 residues. V gave up 0 bases and J gave up 1 base; unmatched junction bases: 1. In DNA, the CDR3 is TGCAGCGTTGAAGAGGACAGGGCGAACACTGAAGCTTTCTTT. This codes for CSVEEDRANTEAFF.

The gene calls are TRBV30 and TRBJ2-4; perhaps TRBD2 as D (6 bases). Trimming removed 3 bases from V and 7 bases from J, with 10 bases in between. The V gene's germline CDR1 is GTSNPN and CDR2 SVGIG (reference sequence). CDR3 size: 12 residues. CDR3 nucleotides: TGTGCCTGGAGCACGGAGGGGAACATTCAGTACTTC. It translates to CAWSTEGNIQYF. The variable domain in full, with the rest retrieved from reference TRBV30 and TRBJ2-4, is SQTIHQWPATLVQPVGSPLSLECTVEGTSNPNLYWYRQAAGRGLQLLFYSVGIGQISSEVPQNLSASRPQDRQFILSSKKLLLSDSGFYLCAWSTEGNIQYFGAGTRLSVL.

This chain joins TRBV10-3 and TRBJ1-1; 10 nucleotides align to TRBD1. The CDR3 has 14 residues. Germline loops: CDR1 ENHRY, CDR2 SYGVKD. Germline trimming cut 4 bases from V and 5 bases from J; bases unmatched to any gene: 4. CDR3 sequence: CAISAGQGKTEAFF. The CDR3 DNA reads TGTGCCATCAGTGCGGGACAGGGGAAGACTGAAGCTTTCTTT.

This clone was seen a few times. The rearrangement uses TRBV5-6 and TRBJ2-1, with TRBD1 identical over 11 bases. J was trimmed by 3 bases and V by 3 bases; bases with no gene match: 2. Germline CDR1 reads SGHDT; CDR2 reads YYEEEE. CDR3 size: 15 residues. The CDR3: CASSWTGGFYNEQFF. The CDR3 DNA follows: TGTGCCAGCAGCTGGACAGGGGGCTTCTACAATGAGCAGTTCTTC.

This clone was observed a handful of times. The V call is TRBV11-2, the J call TRBJ2-5; 10 bases line up with TRBD1. The trim removed 5 bases at V and 6 bases at J, leaving 6 bases unmatched. The CDR3 is 14 amino acids. The germline V gene has CDR1 SGHAT and CDR2 FQNNGV. The CDR3 region is CASSKGQGTQTQYF. The CDR3 DNA is TGTGCCAGCAGCAAGGGACAGGGGACTCAGACCCAGTACTTC.

This clone occurred a few times. This chain links TRBV2 with TRBJ1-2; perhaps TRBD1 as D (5 bases). This CDR3 is built from 14 residues. From germline, CDR1 is SNHLY and CDR2 FYNNEI. Trimming removed 4 bases from V and 2 bases from J, with 11 bases in between. The CDR3 DNA sequence: TGTGCCAGCAGTGCGGACAATTGGAACTATGGCTACACCTTC. Residues: CASSADNWNYGYTF.

The chain links TRBV30 to TRBJ2-5; D is perhaps TRBD1 (5 bases). The DNA end favors TRBJ2-7, so the J call may be wrong. The CDR3 consists of 13 residues. Germline CDR1 is GTSNPN and CDR2 is SVGIG (reference sequence). The CDR3 is CAWSKDTPYEQYF. The CDR3 nucleotides read TGTGCCTGGAGTAAGGACACGCCCTACGAGCAGTACTTC.

This clone was observed a few times. V is TRBV2 and J is TRBJ2-6, with 8 positions matching TRBD1. Trimming at V came to 6 bases and at J to 4 bases, leaving 2 bases not matched to a gene. CDR3 length: 14 amino acids. Germline assignment: CDR1 SNHLY and CDR2 FYNNEI. In DNA form, the CDR3 reads TGTGCCAGCAGACAGGGGGAAGGGGCCAACGTCCTGACTTTC. As protein: CASRQGEGANVLTF.

A remark on this clone: Other nucleotide sequences in the sample specify the same CDR3. This chain links TRBV7-2 with TRBJ2-5; D is unclear. The V gene's germline CDR1 is SGHTA and CDR2 FQGNSA. Trimming took off 3 bases at V and 5 bases at J, with 7 bases between the two ends. The CDR3 has 12 residues. DNA for the CDR3: TGTGCCAGCAGCTTGACTCGGGAGACCCAGTACTTC. Translation: CASSLTRETQYF.

The chain employs TRBV2 and TRBJ2-5; D is possibly TRBD2 (6 bases). From germline, CDR1 is SNHLY and CDR2 FYNNEI. The CDR3 is made up of 13 amino acids. V was trimmed by 3 bases and J by 5 bases, leaving 10 bases between them. The CDR3 DNA follows: TGTGCCAGCAGTGAGACTAGATGGGAGACCCAGTACTTC. Encoded protein: CASSETRWETQYF.

This clone has more than one count but fewer than ten. The chain recombines TRBV30 with TRBJ2-7; D is perhaps TRBD2 (5 bases). Germline values: CDR1 GTSNPN, CDR2 SVGIG (reference sequence). V lost 1 base and J 3 bases, leaving 7 bases between the germline ends. This CDR3 has 12 residues. CDR3 amino acids: CAWSGTFYEQYF. The CDR3 region has the DNA TGTGCCTGGAGTGGGACTTTCTACGAGCAGTACTTC.

The chain carries TRBV15 and TRBJ1-5; weak D call: TRBD1 (5 bases). The CDR3 has 17 residues. Between the trimmed V and J ends, which lost 4 bases and 3 bases, there was a span of 19 bases. Germline loops: CDR1 LNHNV, CDR2 YYDKDF (reference sequence). CDR3 DNA: TGTGCCACCAGCAAGCCCTACGGGGGGTTATACAATCAGCCCCAGCATTTT. Protein sequence: CATSKPYGGLYNQPQHF.

The chain joins TRBV30 to TRBJ2-2, with D maybe TRBD1 (5 bases). CDR3 length: 12 amino acids. Trimming stripped 7 bases from V and 8 bases from J, with 14 bases between. Per germline, CDR1 GTSNPN and CDR2 SVGIG (reference sequence). The CDR3 region is CASPGPGGELFF. The CDR3 nucleotides read TGTGCCTCCCCTGGGCCAGGGGGGGAGCTGTTTTTT.

The chain recombines TRBV30 with TRBJ1-3; D possibly corresponds to TRBD1 (5 bases). The germline V and J ends were trimmed by 0 bases and 3 bases, with 12 bases remaining between them. CDR1 is GTSNPN, CDR2 SVGIG, per germline (reference sequence). This CDR3 has 15 residues. CDR3 sequence: CAWSVWRGFGNTIYF. Here the CDR3 DNA reads TGTGCCTGGAGTGTATGGAGGGGTTTTGGAAACACCATATATTTT.

In its sample, this clone was seen a few times. The chain links TRBV19 to TRBJ2-5, with 7 bases aligning to TRBD2. The CDR3 extends over 15 amino acids. The ends lost 6 bases at V and 4 bases at J; junction bases unmatched: 11. Germline V gives CDR1 LNHDA, CDR2 SQIVND (reference sequence). The CDR3 region has the DNA TGTGCCAGTAGAGATCCGGGGGGTCGGAGAGAGACCCAGTACTTC. Translating it yields CASRDPGGRRETQYF.

V usage is TRBV7-9 and J usage is TRBJ1-1, with D hard to call. Germline V lookup: CDR1 SEHNR, CDR2 FQNEAQ (reference sequence). Trimming stripped 5 bases from V and 0 bases from J, with 10 bases between. There are 14 residues in the CDR3. DNA for the CDR3: TGTGCCAGCAGCCCCGGGGTAATGAACACTGAAGCTTTCTTT. It specifies CASSPGVMNTEAFF.

The chain has TRBV10-3 and TRBJ1-1; 8 bases are shared with TRBD1. V was clipped by 4 bases and J by 1 base; unmatched bases: 11. Germline CDR1 and CDR2: ENHRY and SYGVKD. The CDR3 is made up of 17 amino acids. The DNA for the CDR3 is TGTGCCATCAGTGTAGGGCAGGGGGCTGGGGGGAACACTGAAGCTTTCTTT. Translation gives CAISVGQGAGGNTEAFF.

The chain links TRBV19 to TRBJ1-2, with 8 bases matching TRBD1. Germline V gives CDR1 LNHDA, CDR2 SQIVND (reference sequence). Trimming removed 8 bases from V and 12 bases from J; junction bases left unmatched: 8. This CDR3 region has 11 residues. CDR3 loop: CASSDSGGNTF. CDR3 in DNA: TGTGCCAGTTCCGATTCAGGGGGCAACACCTTC.

The chain carries TRBV5-4 and TRBJ2-2; a possible D gene is TRBD2 (5 bases). Between the trimmed V and J ends, which lost 4 bases and 4 bases, there was a span of 8 bases. Germline V gives CDR1 SGHNT, CDR2 YYREEE (reference sequence). CDR3 length: 13 amino acids. CDR3 residues: CASSRDITGELFF. The CDR3, as DNA: TGTGCCAGCAGCCGGGATATCACCGGGGAGCTGTTTTTT.